This is a list of T cell receptor beta chains from one sample in a study of T cells in Graves' hyperthyroidism and ophthalmopathy. TCRdb recomputed calls from the multiplex PCR reads with MiXCR, one row per CDR3 protein. The sample has around 380,000 distinct CDR3 sequences, roughly 13% seen once. Sequenced: blood. These receptors were obtained from a man aged 30-40 years with Graves' hyperthyroidism that later progressed to Graves' ophthalmopathy. Each CDR3 is given with its conserved first and last residue. The D gene is left open where the match is weak. A row's size may be missing; if present it is once, few, many or a size class.

j_call,v_call,clone_size,d_call,cdr3_length,cdr3_nt,cdr3_aa
TRBJ2-7,TRBV7-2,many,TRBD1,13,TGTGCCAGCAGCTCGGACAGGGAGAACGAGCAGTACTTC,CASSSDRENEQYF
TRBJ2-7,TRBV12-5,many,.,13,TGTGCTAGCGCCGGGACGGGGTTGTACGAGCAGTACTTC,CASAGTGLYEQYF
TRBJ2-7,TRBV4-1,few,.,16,TGCGCCAGCAGCCAGACGAGGACAGGAGGGGCCTACGAGCAGTACTTC,CASSQTRTGGAYEQYF
TRBJ2-5,TRBV11-3,.,TRBD2,18,TGTGCCAGCAGCTTAGCGAGTTCGGGAAGCGGGGGGCAAGAGACCCAGTACTTC,CASSLASSGSGGQETQYF
TRBJ2-5,TRBV6-1,many,.,13,TGTGCCAGCAGGGACAAATGGCAGGAGACCCAGTACTTC,CASRDKWQETQYF
TRBJ2-3,TRBV24-1,.,TRBD2,16,TGTGCCACCAGTGATCCTAGCGGGGATAGCACAGATACGCAGTATTTT,CATSDPSGDSTDTQYF
TRBJ2-3,TRBV14,many,.,16,TGTGCCAGCAGTCCCCTACCCGGGGTAAGCACAGATACGCAGTATTTT,CASSPLPGVSTDTQYF
TRBJ2-2,TRBV14,.,.,16,TGTGCCAGCAGCCGGTATAGGGGGGCGAACACCGGGGAGCTGTTTTTT,CASSRYRGANTGELFF
TRBJ2-1,TRBV18,.,TRBD1,15,TGTGCCAGCTCCCAAGGGACAGGTCCCTACAATGAGCAGTTCTTC,CASSQGTGPYNEQFF
TRBJ1-2,TRBV9,few,.,17,TGTGCCAGCAGCTCTAAAGGACAGCCGACGAGGATCTATGGCTACACCTTC,CASSSKGQPTRIYGYTF
TRBJ1-6,TRBV10-3,many,.,16,TGTGCCATCAGTGACCCGGACGGAGGGTATAATTCACCCCTCCACTTT,CAISDPDGGYNSPLHF
TRBJ1-5,TRBV3-1,many,TRBD1,15,TGTGCCAGCAGCCGGACAGGGGATAGCAATCAGCCCCAGCATTTT,CASSRTGDSNQPQHF
TRBJ2-7,TRBV28,many,.,12,TGTGCCAGCAGTTTCTCCGGGAACGAGCAGTACTTC,CASSFSGNEQYF
TRBJ2-1,TRBV6-2/TRBV6-3,.,.,12,TGTGCCAGCCTGGCAGCCTACAATGAGCAGTTCTTC,CASLAAYNEQFF
TRBJ1-4,TRBV10-3,.,.,14,TGTGCCATCAGTGAGGGGTTAACTAATGAAAAACTGTTTTTT,CAISEGLTNEKLFF
TRBJ2-7,TRBV6-1,.,.,15,TGTGCCAGCAGTGAAGACAGGAATCTTAACTACGAGCAGTACTTC,CASSEDRNLNYEQYF
TRBJ1-1,TRBV6-1,many,.,13,TGTGCCAGCAGTGTCGGAGCCCACACTGAAGCTTTCTTT,CASSVGAHTEAFF
TRBJ2-7,TRBV6-2/TRBV6-3,.,TRBD1,13,TGTGCCAGCAGTTACAGACAGGGCCACGAGCAGTACTTC,CASSYRQGHEQYF
TRBJ2-3,TRBV7-9,many,.,11,TGTGCCAGCACCACCGGGGATACGCAGTATTTT,CASTTGDTQYF
TRBJ1-2,TRBV6-1,.,TRBD1,13,TGTGCCGGCAGCTCCGACAGGGTTCACGGCTACACCTTC,CAGSSDRVHGYTF
TRBJ2-7,TRBV28,many,.,17,TGTGCCAGCAGTTTATCTGGTACCTACCCTAAACACTACGAGCAGTACTTC,CASSLSGTYPKHYEQYF
TRBJ1-2,TRBV6-2/TRBV6-3,many,.,15,TGTGCCAGCAGTTACCATGGCGGCGTGGGATATGGCTACACCTTC,CASSYHGGVGYGYTF
TRBJ1-2,TRBV6-5,few,.,13,TGTGCCAGCAGTTACTTAGGGGTGACTGGCTACACCTTC,CASSYLGVTGYTF
TRBJ2-1,TRBV20-1,.,TRBD2,16,TGCAGTGCTAGAGCTTATGGGCGGGGGGGCCGGAATGAGCAGTTCTTC,CSARAYGRGGRNEQFF
TRBJ2-2,TRBV5-6,.,TRBD1,14,TGTGCCAGCAGCTGGGACAGGGCGACCGGGGAGCTGTTTTTT,CASSWDRATGELFF
TRBJ1-2,TRBV5-1,few,.,20,TGCGCCAGCAGCTTGTTCCGTCCCCAGATTTATAGCCTGAATTTTTATGGCTACACCTTC,CASSLFRPQIYSLNFYGYTF
TRBJ1-1,TRBV30,.,.,15,TGTGCCTGGAGGCCGAGGGGGGGCATGAACACTGAAGCTTTCTTT,CAWRPRGGMNTEAFF
TRBJ2-6,TRBV4-1,few,TRBD1,16,TGCGCCAGCAGCCACGTTCACAGGGGTGGGGCCAACGTTCTGACTTTC,CASSHVHRGGANVLTF
TRBJ1-1,TRBV20-1,few,.,11,TGCAGTGCTGTTGTGGAGGGGGGAGCTTTCTTT,CSAVVEGGAFF
TRBJ2-2,TRBV7-8,.,.,13,TGTGCCATACAGGGGACTTGGGCCGGGGAGCTGTTTTTT,CAIQGTWAGELFF
TRBJ1-6,TRBV20-1,many,.,15,TGCAGTGCTAGAGAGGAGGGCACCTATAATTCACCCCTCCACTTT,CSAREEGTYNSPLHF
TRBJ2-7,TRBV7-3,.,.,15,TGTGCCAGCAGCTTATACCCCGACAACTCCTACGAGCAGTACTTC,CASSLYPDNSYEQYF
TRBJ1-4,TRBV30,.,.,14,TGTGCCTGCCAGAAGGGATCAACTAATGAAAAACTGTTTTTT,CACQKGSTNEKLFF
TRBJ1-1,TRBV6-4,few,.,14,TGTGCCAGCAGTGAGGCCCCGTGGGGCACTGAAGCTTTCTTT,CASSEAPWGTEAFF
TRBJ2-1,TRBV5-1,many,TRBD2,17,TGCGCCAGCAGCTCGGTCACTAGCGGGGGGGTCTACAATGAGCAGTTCTTC,CASSSVTSGGVYNEQFF
TRBJ1-5,TRBV6-2/TRBV6-3,many,.,14,TGTGCCAGCAGTTCCCTTACGAGGGATCAGCCCCAGCATTTT,CASSSLTRDQPQHF
TRBJ2-2,TRBV2,.,.,13,TGTGCCAGCACCTATGTCCCGGGCGGGGAGCTGTTTTTT,CASTYVPGGELFF
TRBJ1-1,TRBV30,many,.,14,TGTGCCTGGAGTGTTGCACGGATAAACACTGAAGCTTTCTTT,CAWSVARINTEAFF
TRBJ1-3,TRBV28,many,.,17,TGTGCCAGCAGGGGGGGCGGGGGCCTACAGGCCGGAAACACCATATATTTT,CASRGGGGLQAGNTIYF
TRBJ1-6,TRBV7-9,many,.,14,TGTGCCAGCGTTGGGGACCCCGAGTATTCACCCCTCCACTTT,CASVGDPEYSPLHF
TRBJ2-3,TRBV27,many,.,16,TGTGCCAGCAGCCGATCCGCCTATACCCTCACAGATACGCAGTATTTT,CASSRSAYTLTDTQYF
TRBJ1-1,TRBV6-1,many,.,13,TGTGCCAGCAGTGAGCCCCAGTCAGCTGAAGCTTTCTTT,CASSEPQSAEAFF
TRBJ2-7,TRBV29-1,few,TRBD1,12,TGCAGCGTGACAGGGTCTAACTACGAGCAGTACTTC,CSVTGSNYEQYF
TRBJ2-7,TRBV5-5,.,.,14,TGTGCCAGCAGCTTGGGCTCCGTCCCCTACGAGCAGTACTTC,CASSLGSVPYEQYF
TRBJ2-2,TRBV7-6,many,.,17,TGTGCCAGCAGCTCCTATCCTTGGGACCCGAACACCGGGGAGCTGTTTTTT,CASSSYPWDPNTGELFF
TRBJ1-2,TRBV10-2,.,TRBD1,14,TGCGCCAGCAGTGTGGAGGGGGCCTACTATGGCTACACCTTC,CASSVEGAYYGYTF
TRBJ2-1,TRBV7-3,many,TRBD2,15,TGTGCCAGCAGCGTTAGCGGGGGAAAATACAATGAGCAGTTCTTC,CASSVSGGKYNEQFF
TRBJ1-3,TRBV15,many,.,12,TGTGCCACCAGCAGAGATGGGAACACCATATATTTT,CATSRDGNTIYF
TRBJ1-2,TRBV7-9,.,.,14,TGTGCCAGCAGCTCACTCCAGGGCGTCGGTGGCTACACCTTC,CASSSLQGVGGYTF
TRBJ2-3,TRBV9,.,.,13,TGTGCCAGCAGCGCGGACAGCACAGATACGCAGTATTTT,CASSADSTDTQYF
TRBJ2-5,TRBV20-1,many,.,12,TGCAGTGCCGTGAGGGGACGGGAGACCCAGTACTTC,CSAVRGRETQYF
TRBJ2-1,TRBV20-1,few,TRBD2,20,TGCAGTGCTAGAGATCCCGGGACTAGCGGGACTCCTAGCTCCTACAATGAGCAGTTCTTC,CSARDPGTSGTPSSYNEQFF
TRBJ1-2,TRBV29-1,few,.,12,TGCAGCGTTGGCACCAGTTACTATGGCTACACCTTC,CSVGTSYYGYTF